Below, 25 T cell receptor beta chains from the same sample are listed, as sequenced in a study of blood T cell repertoires in COVID-19. The repertoire was sequenced with immunoSEQ multiplex PCR; TCRdb's copy has only in-frame clones and lacks some. The repertoire holds about 170,000 clones, with about 88% as singletons. Source material: peripheral blood. All receptors derive from a woman of 80 years or more in a cohort sampled during active or convalescent COVID-19.

The chain has TRBV30 and TRBJ1-4; maybe TRBD1 (5 bases). The CDR3 loop spans 13 amino acids. CDR1 is GTSNPN, CDR2 SVGIG, per germline (reference sequence). V lost 2 bases and J 4 bases, leaving 8 bases between the germline ends. The CDR3 reads CAWSSGINEKLFF. CDR3 DNA sequence: TGTGCCTGGAGTTCAGGGATTAATGAAAAACTGTTTTTT. Full variable domain (outside the CDR3, taken from reference TRBV30 and TRBJ1-4): SQTIHQWPATLVQPVGSPLSLECTVEGTSNPNLYWYRQAAGRGLQLLFYSVGIGQISSEVPQNLSASRPQDRQFILSSKKLLLSDSGFYLCAWSSGINEKLFFGSGTQLSVL.

The count of this clone is one. The chain couples TRBV29-1 to TRBJ1-5; a weak D match, TRBD1 (6 bases). Trimming took off 7 bases at V and 0 bases at J, with 10 bases between the two ends. The CDR3 has 13 residues. CDR1 and CDR2 from the germline V gene are SQVTM and ANQGSEA. In DNA form, the CDR3 reads TGCAGCGCGACAGGTAATAGCAATCAGCCCCAGCATTTT. This gives the protein CSATGNSNQPQHF.

This chain links TRBV19 with TRBJ2-1; 7 bases match TRBD1. The CDR3 length is 14 residues. Germline assignment: CDR1 LNHDA and CDR2 SQIVND (reference sequence). The J segment lost 6 bases and the V segment lost 5 bases, leaving 7 bases of the junction unmatched. Here the CDR3 DNA reads TGTGCCAGTAGTGGGACAGCTAGACTCAATGAGCAGTTCTTC. It codes for CASSGTARLNEQFF. Full variable domain (outside the CDR3, taken from reference TRBV19 and TRBJ2-1): DGGITQSPKYLFRKEGQNVTLSCEQNLNHDAMYWYRQDPGQGLRLIYYSQIVNDFQKGDIAEGYSVSREKKESFPLTVTSAQKNPTAFYLCASSGTARLNEQFFGPGTRLTVL.

V gene TRBV6-1 combines with J gene TRBJ2-7; weak D call: TRBD1 (6 bases). Trimming took 2 bases from V and 3 from J, leaving 23 bases between them. Germline CDR1 reads MNHNS; CDR2 reads SASEGT. The CDR3 covers 18 residues. This chain's CDR3 is CASSEYDRLDSVLYEQYV. As DNA, the CDR3 is TGTGCCAGCAGTGAATACGATCGGTTGGACAGCGTGCTCTACGAGCAGTACGTC.

This clone was observed a few times. The chain joins TRBV12-3 or TRBV12-4 to TRBJ1-2; 9 bases are a match to TRBD1. This CDR3 spans 13 amino acids. With 6 bases clipped from V and 8 bases from J, the junction kept 7 bases outside the gene matches. The CDR3 sequence is CASRTGGESGYTF. CDR3 nucleotide sequence: TGTGCCAGCAGGACAGGGGGGGAGAGCGGCTACACCTTC.

The chain has TRBV19 and TRBJ2-7, with unresolved D. The CDR3 loop spans 11 amino acids. Germline V lookup: CDR1 LNHDA, CDR2 SQIVND (reference sequence). Trimming cost V 4 bases and J 4 bases, with 5 bases left between them. CDR3 DNA sequence: TGTGCCAGTAGTAACTCGTACGAGCAGTACTTC. Protein sequence: CASSNSYEQYF.

The chain is built from TRBV9 and TRBJ1-1; D gene unclear. Germline CDR1 and CDR2: SGDLS and YYNGEE. Trimming took off 4 bases at V and 7 bases at J, with 17 bases between the two ends. This CDR3 spans 14 amino acids. The CDR3 sequence is CASSLGPALLEAFF. DNA of the CDR3: TGTGCCAGCAGCCTAGGCCCCGCTCTACTTGAAGCTTTCTTT.

The genes are TRBV19 and TRBJ1-6, with 7 bases lining up with TRBD1. Per germline, CDR1 LNHDA and CDR2 SQIVND (reference sequence). The V and J ends lost 7 bases and 4 bases, in that order; junction bases with no gene match: 13. The CDR3 contains 17 residues. DNA of the CDR3: TGTGCCAGTATCTACCGTCGAGGGGGCCCTTATAATTCACCCCTCCACTTT. Its translation is CASIYRRGGPYNSPLHF.

V usage is TRBV10-3 and J usage is TRBJ1-3; D uncertain. This CDR3 contains 12 residues. Per the germline V gene, CDR1 is ENHRY and CDR2 is SYGVKD. V was cut by 7 bases and J by 2 bases, with 6 bases left in between. Written as DNA, the CDR3 is TGTGCCATCACCACAGCTGGAAACACCATATATTTT. This sequence encodes CAITTAGNTIYF.

V usage is TRBV7-9 and J usage is TRBJ1-3, with a weak D call TRBD1 (5 bases). The germline gives CDR1 SEHNR, CDR2 FQNEAQ (reference sequence). Between the trimmed V and J ends, which lost 5 bases and 2 bases, there was a span of 19 bases. The CDR3 contains 17 residues. CDR3 bases: TGTGCCAGCAGCCCAAGGCTTGGCGAGACAGCTGGAAACACCATATATTTT. Translated, it gives CASSPRLGETAGNTIYF. The full variable domain, completed using reference TRBV7-9 and TRBJ1-3, is DTGVSQNPRHKITKRGQNVTFRCDPISEHNRLYWYRQTLGQGPEFLTYFQNEAQLEKSRLLSDRFSAERPKGSFSTLEIQRTEQGDSAMYLCASSPRLGETAGNTIYFGEGSWLTVV.

This chain joins TRBV15 and TRBJ1-3, with a possible D match to TRBD1 (6 bases). Germline V gene sequence: CDR1 LNHNV, CDR2 YYDKDF (reference sequence). The CDR3 is 15 amino acids. The V and J ends lost 0 bases and 6 bases respectively, with 12 bases between them. This CDR3 reads CATSRDQGHQNTIYF. DNA of the CDR3: TGTGCCACCAGCAGAGATCAGGGACACCAAAACACCATATATTTT.

V and J are TRBV20-1 and TRBJ2-5; a possible D gene is TRBD1 (6 bases). V was shortened by 6 bases and J by 5 bases, with 10 bases between the two germline ends. The V gene's germline CDR1 is DFQATT and CDR2 SNEGSKA (reference sequence). CDR3 length equals 11 residues. This chain's CDR3 is CSATGWETQYF. The DNA for the CDR3 is TGCAGTGCCACAGGGTGGGAGACCCAGTACTTC.

This chain connects TRBV11-3 to TRBJ1-2; no firm D call. The CDR3 is 12 residues long. Germline V gene data show CDR1 as SGHNT and CDR2 as YENEEA. The V and J ends lost 1 base and 8 bases respectively, with 8 bases between them. The chain's CDR3 is CASSLVGRGYTF. The CDR3 nucleotides read TGTGCCAGCAGCTTAGTTGGGAGAGGCTACACCTTC.

The rearrangement joins TRBV11-2 to TRBJ2-7; the D gene is possibly TRBD1 (6 bases). The CDR3 totals 13 residues. The germline V gene has CDR1 SGHAT and CDR2 FQNNGV. V lost 5 bases, J lost 5 bases, and 13 bases lay in between. The CDR3 loop reads CASSRGQSHEQYV. CDR3 sequence (DNA): TGTGCCAGCAGCCGAGGACAGTCCCACGAGCAGTACGTC.

The rearrangement links TRBV29-1 to TRBJ2-6; D may be TRBD1 (6 bases). CDR1 is SQVTM, CDR2 ANQGSEA, per germline. CDR3 length: 15 residues. Between the trimmed V and J ends, which lost 2 bases and 1 base, there was a span of 9 bases. The CDR3 protein is CSVESGVSGANVLTF. CDR3 nucleotide sequence: TGCAGCGTTGAATCAGGGGTTTCTGGGGCCAACGTCCTGACTTTC.

V gene TRBV10-1 combines with J gene TRBJ1-6; weak D call: TRBD1 (6 bases). In germline, CDR1 is WNHNN, CDR2 SYGVQD (reference sequence). The CDR3 loop spans 14 amino acids. Trimming removed 2 bases from V and 8 bases from J, with 10 bases in between. CDR3 amino acids: CASSERTEDSPLHF. The CDR3 coding sequence is TGCGCCAGCAGTGAGCGGACAGAGGATTCACCCCTCCACTTT.

The chain couples TRBV21-1 to TRBJ2-1; no DNA check was done on the table's D call, TRBD1. TRBV21-1 is a pseudogene. CDR3 size: 14 residues. The CDR3 reads CASSIGTGKNEQFF. CDR3 bases: TGTGCCAGCAGCATTGGGACAGGGAAGAATGAGCAGTTCTTC.

The chain combines TRBV10-3 with TRBJ2-1; TRBD2 agrees at 8 bases. The trim removed 0 bases at V and 6 bases at J, leaving 1 base unmatched. The CDR3 extends over 14 amino acids. The germline CDR1 and CDR2 sequences are ENHRY and SYGVKD. The CDR3 protein is CAISESRGGNEQFF. The CDR3 DNA reads TGTGCCATCAGTGAGTCCCGGGGGGGCAATGAGCAGTTCTTC.

This chain links TRBV30 with TRBJ2-1; TRBD1 matches 8 bases. V was clipped by 3 bases and J by 0 bases; unmatched bases: 19. The CDR3 spans 20 residues. CDR1 is GTSNPN, CDR2 SVGIG, per germline (reference sequence). The CDR3 loop reads CAWRNDRPPGGFYSYNEQFF. DNA for the CDR3: TGTGCCTGGAGGAATGACAGACCCCCAGGGGGCTTTTACTCCTACAATGAGCAGTTCTTC.

V gene TRBV2 combines with J gene TRBJ1-2; 9 nucleotides line up with TRBD1. The CDR3 loop spans 12 amino acids. From germline, CDR1 is SNHLY and CDR2 FYNNEI. The ends lost 7 bases at V and 9 bases at J; junction bases unmatched: 6. The CDR3 sequence: CASTSGQGSYTF. CDR3 DNA sequence: TGTGCCAGCACCTCGGGACAGGGTAGCTACACCTTC.

The chain is built from TRBV27 and TRBJ1-2; 8 bases agree with TRBD1. Germline-derived CDR1 and CDR2 are MNHEY and SMNVEV (reference sequence). There are 13 residues in the CDR3. V shed 3 bases, J shed 4 bases, and the junction held 1 base outside the gene matches. CDR3 DNA sequence: TGTGCCAGCAGTTTCCAGGGGGCCTATGGCTACACCTTC. This codes for CASSFQGAYGYTF.

This sequence joins TRBV5-1 and TRBJ2-5; 8 bases line up with TRBD1. V shed 4 bases, J shed 5 bases, and the junction held 7 bases outside the gene matches. CDR3 length: 14 amino acids. The germline CDR1 and CDR2 sequences are SGHRS and YFSETQ. DNA for the CDR3: TGCGCCAGCAGCACCTCAGGGGGCCAGGAGACCCAGTACTTC. Its protein product is CASSTSGGQETQYF.

The chain couples TRBV4-3 to TRBJ1-1, with a weak D call TRBD1 (6 bases). CDR1 and CDR2 (germline): LGHNA, YSLEER. V was pared by 1 base and J by 10 bases, with 16 bases between. This CDR3 region has 14 residues. CDR3: CASSQGAGGAGAFF. CDR3 nucleotides: TGCGCCAGCAGCCAAGGGGCGGGGGGCGCGGGAGCTTTCTTT.

This sequence joins TRBV5-1 and TRBJ1-1, with 7 nucleotides matching TRBD1. Trimming cost V 4 bases and J 5 bases; bases outside gene matches: 11. CDR1 SGHRS and CDR2 YFSETQ come from the germline V gene. This CDR3 has 15 residues. The CDR3 coding sequence is TGCGCCAGCAGCCCAGGGGACAGAGGGAGGACTGAAGCTTTCTTT. Translated: CASSPGDRGRTEAFF.

This chain connects TRBV9 to TRBJ1-3; D gene unclear. CDR3 size: 14 residues. The germline V gene encodes CDR1 SGDLS and CDR2 YYNGEE. V was clipped by 0 bases and J by 4 bases, with 8 bases between them. DNA for the CDR3: TGTGCCAGCAGCGTAGTGGCGGAGGGAAACACCATATATTTT. Its protein product is CASSVVAEGNTIYF.